The following is a T cell receptor beta chain sequence with its context. The V gene's germline CDR1 is MNHEY and CDR2 SVGEGT. Trimming took 5 bases from V and 3 from J; bases not matched to a gene: 9. CDR3 size: 16 residues. Sequencing used immunoSEQ multiplex PCR; TCRdb keeps in-frame clones, though not all of them. This sample yields some 190,000 clones, of which 70% to 90% are seen a single time; 20% to 25% belongs to the top ten. The data were obtained in a study of blood T cell repertoires in COVID-19. Across the whole study: What the recovered Cohort 3 donors had was two negative PCRs, clearance, or symptom resolution. The United States, Italy and Spain were the sources of the acute and convalescent COVID-19 samples.

Participant reports of clinical history set cohort assignment. The chain links TRBV6-2 or TRBV6-3 to TRBJ1-1; 10 positions match TRBD1. The TCR comes from a woman aged 40-49 years in a cohort exposed to, infected with or recovered from COVID-19 (not recorded which). Sequencing was performed on PBMCs or T cells enriched from blood (not recorded which). CDR3 sequence reads: CASSGLGQGVYTEAFF. In nucleotides, the CDR3 is TGTGCCAGCAGTGGACTAGGACAGGGGGTCTACACTGAAGCTTTCTTT.